The 30 T cell receptor beta chains in this list originate from one sample, sequenced in a study of human T cells and chemical hapten exposure. TCRdb redid the calling of the RACE reads with MiXCR, one entry per CDR3 protein. Of approximately 260,000 distinct CDR3 sequences detected, approximately 8.6% appear once; the ten largest clones hold 2.3%. Sample time point: pre-sensitization, week 0. This sample's treatment: therapeutic diphenylcyclopropenone sensitization with weekly scalp DPC. Here the sequenced sample was whole blood, taken in connection with sensitization to the hapten diphenylcyclopropenone (DPC). The source is a woman aged 40-49 years with alopecia areata. Some clones in this sample may be carry-over from other donors' samples.

The V and J genes are TRBV12-3 or TRBV12-4 and TRBJ2-1; possibly TRBD2 for D (6 bases). This CDR3 comprises 15 residues. Trimming took 5 bases from V and 2 from J, leaving 13 bases between them. CDR3 sequence (DNA): TGTGCCAGCAGTGGGGGGACCGATGCCTACAATGAGCAGTTCTTC. Amino acid sequence: CASSGGTDAYNEQFF.

This clonotype was seen a few times. Written as DNA, the CDR3 is TGCGCCAGCGGACCGGGGTATAGGCACACTGAAGCTTTCTTT. Its translation is CASGPGYRHTEAFF. The J gene is TRBJ1-1, the V gene TRBV5-1; no clear D. Germline CDR1 SGHRS, CDR2 YFSETQ. This CDR3 spans 14 amino acids. The V end was cut by 7 bases, the J end by 3 bases, with 16 bases between.

This clonotype was detected many times. This chain joins TRBV7-2 and TRBJ1-2; D is uncertain. CDR3 length equals 14 residues. V was trimmed by 1 base and J by 2 bases, leaving 8 bases between them. Germline V lookup: CDR1 SGHTA, CDR2 FQGNSA. CDR3 residues: CASSLGALNYGYTF. The CDR3 DNA follows: TGTGCCAGCAGCTTAGGCGCTCTGAACTATGGCTACACCTTC. Complete variable domain (other parts from reference TRBV7-2 and TRBJ1-2): GAGVSQSPSNKVTEKGKDVELRCDPISGHTALYWYRQSLGQGLEFLIYFQGNSAPDKSGLPSDRFSAERTGGSVSTLTIQRTQQEDSAVYLCASSLGALNYGYTFGSGTRLTVV.

The rearrangement uses TRBV7-9 and TRBJ1-1, with a weak D call TRBD1 (6 bases). V lost 5 bases, J lost 3 bases, and 13 bases lay in between. Per the germline V gene, CDR1 is SEHNR and CDR2 is FQNEAQ (reference sequence). CDR3 length: 14 residues. The CDR3 region has the DNA TGTGCCAGCAGCAAGACAGGCGGTGACACTGAAGCTTTCTTT. This translates into CASSKTGGDTEAFF. Using reference TRBV7-9 and TRBJ1-1 for the parts outside the CDR3, the full variable domain is DTGVSQNPRHKITKRGQNVTFRCDPISEHNRLYWYRQTLGQGPEFLTYFQNEAQLEKSRLLSDRFSAERPKGSFSTLEIQRTEQGDSAMYLCASSKTGGDTEAFFGQGTRLTVV.

The J gene is TRBJ2-5, the V gene TRBV5-4; perhaps TRBD2 as D (6 bases). This CDR3 is 17 amino acids long. Germline CDR1 SGHNT, CDR2 YYREEE (reference sequence). V lost 4 bases and J lost 7, with 26 bases in between. The CDR3 region has the DNA TGTGCCAGCAGCCCCGGAGGTTCGGGGGTAGGCGTGTGGACCCAGTACTTC. Translated, it gives CASSPGGSGVGVWTQYF.

The J gene is TRBJ2-7, the V gene TRBV28; TRBD1 matches 8 bases. The CDR3 extends over 13 amino acids. From germline, CDR1 is MDHEN and CDR2 SYDVKM. The V gene end was trimmed by 8 bases and the J gene end by 3 bases; junction bases not matched to a gene: 6. The CDR3 loop is CASHRTGLYEQYF. In nucleotides, the CDR3 is TGTGCCAGCCATAGGACAGGGCTCTACGAGCAGTACTTC.

The chain uses TRBV28 and TRBJ2-4; D not resolved. The germline gives CDR1 MDHEN, CDR2 SYDVKM. Deletions cut 3 bases from V and 6 bases from J, with 9 bases between. This CDR3 region has 13 residues. Written as DNA, the CDR3 is TGTGCCAGCAGTTTTGCAGATAGAAACATTCAGTACTTC. Protein product: CASSFADRNIQYF.

The chain combines TRBV29-1 with TRBJ2-5, with 7 bases identical to TRBD2. Germline V lookup: CDR1 SQVTM, CDR2 ANQGSEA. This CDR3 is 13 amino acids long. V was clipped by 3 bases and J by 1 base; unmatched bases: 2. CDR3 region: CSVEGGSQETQYF. The CDR3 DNA follows: TGCAGCGTTGAGGGCGGGAGCCAAGAGACCCAGTACTTC.

This chain joins TRBV5-1 and TRBJ1-1, with D perhaps TRBD1 (5 bases). Trimming removed 0 bases at V and 1 base at J, with 10 bases between. The V gene's germline CDR1 is SGHRS and CDR2 YFSETQ. The CDR3 sequence is 15 residues long. The CDR3 sequence: CASSLGWGENTEAFF. The CDR3 bases are TGCGCCAGCAGCTTGGGCTGGGGGGAGAACACTGAAGCTTTCTTT.

There are a few counts of this clonotype. The chain carries TRBV27 and TRBJ2-5; D not resolved. The ends were cut back, 6 bases at V and 5 bases at J, with 10 bases in the middle. Germline CDR1 reads MNHEY; CDR2 reads SMNVEV (reference sequence). This CDR3 spans 12 amino acids. For the CDR3, the DNA is TGTGCCAGCAGGACGAGGAGCGAGACCCAGTACTTC. Translated: CASRTRSETQYF.

This clonotype was recorded a few times. V gene TRBV6-5 combines with J gene TRBJ2-5, with D hard to call. The CDR3 is 14 amino acids. Trimming took 2 bases from V and 5 from J, leaving 12 bases between them. Germline V gene data show CDR1 as MNHEY and CDR2 as SVGAGI. CDR3 in amino acids: CASSYRASFETQYF. Here the CDR3 DNA reads TGTGCCAGCAGTTACAGGGCAAGTTTTGAGACCCAGTACTTC.

This clonotype has more than one count but fewer than ten. This sequence joins TRBV7-2 and TRBJ1-5; 8 bases map to TRBD1. CDR1 SGHTA and CDR2 FQGNSA come from the germline V gene. This CDR3 region has 14 residues. V lost 5 bases and J lost 7; bases outside the gene matches: 7. The CDR3 sequence is CASSVSGGGQPQHF. The CDR3 DNA sequence: TGTGCCAGCAGCGTATCAGGGGGCGGGCAGCCCCAGCATTTT.

This clonotype appeared a few times. This chain links TRBV7-9 with TRBJ1-1; no clear D. Germline V gives CDR1 SEHNR, CDR2 FQNEAQ (reference sequence). The CDR3 has 14 residues. V lost 3 bases and J 1 base, leaving 9 bases between the germline ends. In DNA, the CDR3 is TGTGCCAGCAGCTTTCAAGGCAAGAACACTGAAGCTTTCTTT. Amino acids: CASSFQGKNTEAFF.

The table lists this clonotype with a few counts. V and J are TRBV28 and TRBJ2-4; no definite D call. Germline V gene lookup returns CDR1 MDHEN and CDR2 SYDVKM. This CDR3 has 14 residues. V was clipped by 8 bases and J by 0 bases, with 11 bases between them. The CDR3 region is CASGVPLAKNIQYF. CDR3 in DNA: TGTGCCAGCGGGGTCCCACTAGCCAAAAACATTCAGTACTTC. The whole variable domain, remainder taken from reference TRBV28 and TRBJ2-4, is DVKVTQSSRYLVKRTGEKVFLECVQDMDHENMFWYRQDPGLGLRLIYFSYDVKMKEKGDIPEGYSVSREKKERFSLILESASTNQTSMYLCASGVPLAKNIQYFGAGTRLSVL.

The sample holds a few counts of this clonotype. The V call is TRBV20-1, the J call TRBJ1-4; TRBD1 might be the D (6 bases). The length of the CDR3 is 13 residues. In germline, CDR1 is DFQATT, CDR2 SNEGSKA (reference sequence). The germline V and J ends were trimmed by 1 base and 8 bases, with 11 bases remaining between them. CDR3 sequence (DNA): TGCAGTGCTAGAGCGGGGGGCGGCGAAAAACTGTTTTTT. Protein: CSARAGGGEKLFF.

This rearrangement joins TRBV10-3 to TRBJ2-7; TRBD2 matches at 9 bases. CDR3 length: 14 residues. V shed 4 bases, J shed 6 bases, and the junction held 7 bases outside the gene matches. Germline V gene sequence: CDR1 ENHRY, CDR2 SYGVKD. The CDR3: CAISGISGSGEQYF. The CDR3, as DNA: TGTGCCATCAGTGGAATTAGCGGGAGCGGCGAGCAGTACTTC.

The table lists this clonotype with a few counts. V and J are TRBV7-2 and TRBJ2-2; possibly TRBD2 for D (6 bases). Deletions cut 9 bases from V and 4 bases from J, with 12 bases between. The CDR3 totals 13 residues. Germline assignment: CDR1 SGHTA and CDR2 FQGNSA. Here the CDR3 reads CASGERVTGELFF. CDR3 nucleotides: TGTGCCAGTGGCGAGCGGGTCACCGGGGAGCTGTTTTTT.

This clonotype appeared many times. The rearrangement links TRBV7-9 to TRBJ2-5, with 9 bases fitting TRBD1. J lost 5 bases, V lost 5 bases, and 6 bases had no gene match. Germline CDR1 and CDR2: SEHNR and FQNEAQ (reference sequence). This CDR3 region has 14 residues. The CDR3 region has the DNA TGTGCCAGCAGCGCAACAGGGGGCTTGGAGACCCAGTACTTC. It is translated as CASSATGGLETQYF.

This clonotype was recorded many times. V gene TRBV4-3 combines with J gene TRBJ2-3, with TRBD2 matching over 11 bases. The germline V gene encodes CDR1 LGHNA and CDR2 YSLEER. Trimming removed 2 bases from V and 4 bases from J; junction bases left unmatched: 8. The CDR3 covers 17 residues. This CDR3 reads CASSQRTSGSGADTQYF. The CDR3 DNA follows: TGCGCCAGCAGCCAACGTACTAGCGGGAGTGGGGCAGATACGCAGTATTTT.

This clonotype was seen more than once but under ten times. The chain carries TRBV18 and TRBJ1-6, with 7 positions matching TRBD1. Germline V CDR1 and CDR2: KGHSH, LQKENI. The CDR3 has 16 residues. J was trimmed by 8 bases and V by 6 bases; bases with no gene match: 13. The CDR3 spells CASSLVGTVLHSPLHF. As DNA, the CDR3 is TGTGCCAGCTCGCTTGTAGGGACAGTCTTACATTCACCCCTCCACTTT.

This clonotype has only a few counts. The gene calls are TRBV20-1 and TRBJ1-6; no reliable D call. Germline CDR1 is DFQATT and CDR2 is SNEGSKA (reference sequence). This CDR3 has 11 amino acids. Trimming took off 3 bases at V and 9 bases at J, with 6 bases between the two ends. The CDR3 DNA sequence: TGCAGTGCTAGCGATGGTTCACCCCTCCACTTT. Translating gives CSASDGSPLHF.

This clonotype was detected many times. CDR3 loop: CASSTTEAFF. CDR3 coding DNA: TGTGCCAGCAGTACAACTGAAGCTTTCTTT. The chain links TRBV2 to TRBJ1-1, with D uncertain. The CDR3 has 10 residues. Trimming left V 5 bases short and J 5 bases short, with 3 bases between. Germline lookup yields CDR1 SNHLY and CDR2 FYNNEI.

In this sample, this clonotype turned up a few times. The chain employs TRBV7-2 and TRBJ1-5, with D unclear. Germline V gene sequence: CDR1 SGHTA, CDR2 FQGNSA. The CDR3 is 15 amino acids. Between the trimmed V and J ends, which lost 6 bases and 1 base, there was a span of 13 bases. The CDR3 here is CASSSAGISNQPQHF. CDR3 DNA sequence: TGTGCCAGCAGTTCGGCCGGTATAAGCAATCAGCCCCAGCATTTT.

The chain couples TRBV11-1 to TRBJ2-1, with TRBD1 matching over 7 bases. The CDR3 is made up of 14 amino acids. CDR1 is SGHAT, CDR2 FQDESV, per germline (reference sequence). Trimming cost V 5 bases and J 6 bases; bases outside gene matches: 7. CDR3 DNA: TGTGCCAGCAGCCACCGACAGGGATCCAATGAGCAGTTCTTC. Translating gives CASSHRQGSNEQFF.

The rearrangement uses TRBV3-1 and TRBJ2-1; 8 bases align to TRBD2. The V segment lost 5 bases and the J segment 9 bases; nucleotides outside the gene matches: 12. The CDR3 extends over 15 amino acids. Germline values: CDR1 LGHDT, CDR2 YNNKEL (reference sequence). CDR3 region: CASSKAGTRFSEQFF. The CDR3 region has the DNA TGTGCCAGCAGCAAAGCCGGGACTAGGTTTTCTGAGCAGTTCTTC.

This chain connects TRBV5-6 to TRBJ2-3; D could derive from TRBD1 or TRBD2 (6 bases each). This CDR3 comprises 13 residues. Germline V gene lookup returns CDR1 SGHDT and CDR2 YYEEEE. Trimming cost V 1 base and J 6 bases, with 9 bases left between them. The CDR3 is CASSLRGPDTQYF. The CDR3 DNA reads as TGTGCCAGCAGCTTGCGGGGGCCCGATACGCAGTATTTT. Complete variable domain (other parts from reference TRBV5-6 and TRBJ2-3): DAGVTQSPTHLIKTRGQQVTLRCSPKSGHDTVSWYQQALGQGPQFIFQYYEEEERQRGNFPDRFSGHQFPNYSSELNVNALLLGDSALYLCASSLRGPDTQYFGPGTRLTVL.

The J gene is TRBJ2-7, the V gene TRBV20-1, with 9 bases that match TRBD2. This CDR3 is 14 amino acids long. V lost 7 bases and J lost 0; bases outside the gene matches: 7. CDR1 and CDR2 (germline): DFQATT, SNEGSKA (reference sequence). The CDR3 coding sequence is TGCAGTGGGACGGGACTAGCCAGCTCCTACGAGCAGTACTTC. It translates to CSGTGLASSYEQYF.

This chain connects TRBV28 to TRBJ1-5, with D tentatively TRBD1 (5 bases). Germline-derived CDR1 and CDR2 are MDHEN and SYDVKM. V lost 5 bases to trimming and J lost 2 bases, with 13 bases between them. This CDR3 spans 15 amino acids. The CDR3 sequence is CASSVQGTGNQPQHF. CDR3 DNA: TGTGCCAGCAGTGTTCAGGGTACCGGCAATCAGCCCCAGCATTTT.

This clonotype occurred many times. The CDR3 region has the DNA TGCGCCAGCAGCCAATCAGGACTAGCGGGAGTAGAGACCCAGTACTTC. Amino acid sequence: CASSQSGLAGVETQYF. V and J are TRBV4-3 and TRBJ2-5, with 13 bases fitting TRBD2. Germline V gene sequence: CDR1 LGHNA, CDR2 YSLEER. The CDR3 consists of 16 residues. Trimming cost V 2 bases and J 4 bases; bases outside gene matches: 4.

This clonotype was detected ten times or more. The CDR3 loop reads CASGGTGVSYEQYF. CDR3 in DNA: TGTGCCAGCGGAGGCACAGGGGTGAGCTACGAGCAGTACTTC. The chain uses TRBV28 and TRBJ2-7, with TRBD1 matching 7 bases. The CDR3 runs to 14 residues. Germline V lookup: CDR1 MDHEN, CDR2 SYDVKM. Trimming at V came to 8 bases and at J to 3 bases, leaving 10 bases not matched to a gene.